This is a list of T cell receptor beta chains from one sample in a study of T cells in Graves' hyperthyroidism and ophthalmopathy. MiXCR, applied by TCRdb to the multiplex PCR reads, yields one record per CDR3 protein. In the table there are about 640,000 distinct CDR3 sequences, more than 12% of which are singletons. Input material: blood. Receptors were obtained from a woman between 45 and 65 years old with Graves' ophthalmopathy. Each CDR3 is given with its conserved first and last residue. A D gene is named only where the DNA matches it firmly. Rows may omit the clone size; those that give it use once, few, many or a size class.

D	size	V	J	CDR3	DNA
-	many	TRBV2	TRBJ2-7	CASETDSYEQYF	TGTGCCAGCGAGACAGACTCCTACGAGCAGTACTTC
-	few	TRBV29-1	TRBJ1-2	CSVEGKGPRRFYGYTF	TGCAGCGTTGAAGGGAAGGGGCCAAGACGGTTCTATGGCTACACCTTC
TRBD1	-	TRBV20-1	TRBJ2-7	CSALGQGARGQYF	TGCAGTGCTTTGGGACAGGGGGCAAGGGGGCAGTACTTC
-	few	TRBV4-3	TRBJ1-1	CASSQAYRGGTEAFF	TGCGCCAGCAGCCAAGCGTATAGGGGGGGCACTGAAGCTTTCTTT
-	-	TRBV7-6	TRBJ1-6	CASSPDRNSPLHF	TGTGCCAGCAGTCCAGACAGGAATTCACCCCTCCACTTT
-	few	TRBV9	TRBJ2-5	CASSSGIQETQYF	TGTGCCAGCAGCTCAGGGATTCAAGAGACCCAGTACTTC
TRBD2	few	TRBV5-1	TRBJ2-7	CASSLRGAGGIYEQYF	TGCGCCAGCAGCCTCCGAGGGGCGGGAGGTATCTACGAGCAGTACTTC
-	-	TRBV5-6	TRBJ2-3	CASSYLEGVADTQYF	TGTGCCAGCAGCTATCTAGAGGGAGTCGCAGATACGCAGTATTTT
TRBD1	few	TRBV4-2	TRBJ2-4	CASSQATRQGASIQYF	TGTGCCAGCAGCCAAGCTACACGACAGGGGGCAAGCATTCAGTACTTC
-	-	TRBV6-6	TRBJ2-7	CASSYSGRLWGKSYEQYF	TGTGCCAGCAGTTACTCGGGCCGTTTGTGGGGCAAGTCCTACGAGCAGTACTTC
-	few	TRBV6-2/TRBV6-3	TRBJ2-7	CASSYSSASSKSSYEQYF	TGTGCCAGCAGTTACTCGAGTGCGTCTAGCAAGAGCTCCTACGAGCAGTACTTC